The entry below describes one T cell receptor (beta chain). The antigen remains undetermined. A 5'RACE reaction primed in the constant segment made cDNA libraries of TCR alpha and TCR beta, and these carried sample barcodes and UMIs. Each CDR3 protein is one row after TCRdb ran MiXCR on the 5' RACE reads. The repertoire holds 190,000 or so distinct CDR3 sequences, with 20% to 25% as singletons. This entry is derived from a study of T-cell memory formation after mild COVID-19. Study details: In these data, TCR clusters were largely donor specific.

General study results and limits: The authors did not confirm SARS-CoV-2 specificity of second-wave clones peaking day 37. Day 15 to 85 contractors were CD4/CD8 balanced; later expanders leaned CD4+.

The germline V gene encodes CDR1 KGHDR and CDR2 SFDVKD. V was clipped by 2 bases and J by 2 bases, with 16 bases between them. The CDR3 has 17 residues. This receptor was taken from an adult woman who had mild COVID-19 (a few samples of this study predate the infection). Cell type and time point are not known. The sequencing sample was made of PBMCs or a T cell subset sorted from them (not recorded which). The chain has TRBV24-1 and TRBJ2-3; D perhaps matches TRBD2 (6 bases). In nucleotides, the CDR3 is TGTGCCACCAGTGATTACGAAGGAGGGGAATACACAGATACGCAGTATTTT. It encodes CATSDYEGGEYTDTQYF.